This T cell receptor (beta chain) was observed in a study of shared clonotypes between healthy human individuals. CDR3 length: 19 residues. Cells designated naive CD8 were CD45RO-negative and were positively selected for CCR7, with terminally differentiated effector memory CD45RA+ cells excluded. Assay: immunoSEQ multiplex PCR; the TCRdb copy retains only in-frame clones and omits some. The sample yields around 2,000,000 clones, just over 90% seen once. The receptor was isolated from a man aged 18-30 years in good health. Some clones in this sample may be carry-over from other donors' samples. V is TRBV21-1 and J is TRBJ2-7; TRBD2, the table's D call, was not compared with the DNA. TRBV21-1 is an annotated pseudogene. The sample taken for sequencing was naive CD8+ T cells from PBMCs. CDR3 sequence reads: CASSGQPGLGLRESYEQYF. CDR3 nucleotide sequence: TGTGCCAGCAGCGGACAACCGGGACTAGGCCTGCGAGAATCCTACGAGCAGTACTTC.